The TCR beta chain described here comes from a study of blood T cell repertoires in COVID-19. At the level of the study: Material from acute and convalescent COVID-19 was sourced from the United States, Italy and Spain.

Enrollment of patients from Seattle took place during active infection, with longitudinal follow-up. Sequencing used immunoSEQ multiplex PCR; TCRdb keeps in-frame clones, though not all of them. The sample has more than 85,000 clones, approximately 92% seen once. Trimming at V came to 4 bases and at J to 1 base, leaving 8 bases not matched to a gene. There are 16 residues in the CDR3. Germline V gene data show CDR1 as MGHDK and CDR2 as SYGVNS. This clonotype originated in a woman aged 45-65 years with COVID-19, enrolled during active disease. Sequences were obtained from peripheral blood. V gene TRBV25-1 combines with J gene TRBJ1-1; TRBD1 matches 8 bases. DNA for the CDR3: TGTGCCAGCAGTGGGTACAGGGGGGGTTGGAACACTGAAGCTTTCTTT. Translation gives CASSGYRGGWNTEAFF.